This T cell receptor beta chain appears in the sequencing data of a study of T cells in Graves' hyperthyroidism and ophthalmopathy. CDR3 length equals 16 residues. Germline trimming cut 0 bases from V and 2 bases from J; bases unmatched to any gene: 3. Germline-derived CDR1 and CDR2 are KGHDR and SFDVKD. This clonotype was recorded at least ten times. RNA transcripts served as the template for amplifying TCR beta CDR3 regions. HTBI primers were used for first-round RT-PCR of the TCR CDR3. TCRdb processed the multiplex PCR reads anew with MiXCR; each CDR3 protein has one entry. The data hold some 200,000 distinct CDR3 sequences, with approximately 16% observed a single time.

Sequencing was carried out using blood. The chain uses TRBV24-1 and TRBJ2-3, with 8 positions matching TRBD2. The sequence derives from a woman aged 50 to 60 with Graves' hyperthyroidism. The chain's CDR3 is CATSDLNSGNTDTQYF. The CDR3 nucleotides read TGTGCCACCAGTGATTTGAATAGCGGGAACACAGATACGCAGTATTTT.